Each of the 8 T cell receptor beta chains below was sequenced from the same sample in a study of T cell responses to AZD1222 COVID-19 vaccine. Assay used: immunoSEQ multiplex PCR; TCRdb lists only in-frame clones, some missing. The sample has tens of thousands of clones, around 90% seen once. The sample was peripheral blood, taken 28 days after the second dose of the MenACWY control vaccine. These receptors originate from an adult who received the MenACWY meningococcal vaccine as a control.

The V and J genes are TRBV28 and TRBJ1-5; tentative D call: TRBD1 (6 bases). This CDR3 comprises 15 residues. Germline V CDR1 and CDR2: MDHEN, SYDVKM. V gave up 6 bases and J gave up 2 bases, with 14 bases separating them. CDR3 sequence reads: CASSSGEAGNQPQHF. In nucleotides, the CDR3 is TGTGCCAGCAGCTCAGGGGAGGCCGGCAATCAGCCCCAGCATTTT.

This clone was recorded only once. The chain is built from TRBV10-2 and TRBJ1-5, with 10 bases identical to TRBD1. Unmatched junction bases numbered 5, after V lost 8 bases and J lost 4 bases. In germline, CDR1 is WSHSY, CDR2 SAAADI. This CDR3 contains 14 residues. CDR3 nucleotide sequence: TGCGCCAGCCGGGACAGGGGCCCTAATCAGCCCCAGCATTTT. Its protein product is CASRDRGPNQPQHF.

The rearrangement joins TRBV2 to TRBJ1-5, with D unresolved. CDR3 length equals 12 residues. V lost 6 bases and J lost 1, with 4 bases in between. The germline V gene has CDR1 SNHLY and CDR2 FYNNEI. The CDR3 protein is CASRESNQPQHF. CDR3 in DNA: TGTGCCAGCAGGGAAAGCAATCAGCCCCAGCATTTT.

Only one count was recorded for this clone. The chain recombines TRBV5-4 with TRBJ2-5, with 9 nucleotides matching TRBD1. The CDR3 covers 16 residues. From germline, CDR1 is SGHNT and CDR2 YYREEE (reference sequence). The V and J ends lost 2 bases and 3 bases, in that order; junction bases with no gene match: 8. The CDR3 bases are TGTGCCAGCAGCTTTAAGATCGGGACAGGGAAAGAGACCCAGTACTTC. Protein: CASSFKIGTGKETQYF.

The chain links TRBV28 to TRBJ2-7, with 10 positions matching TRBD1. Trimming cost V 5 bases and J 4 bases; bases outside gene matches: 20. The CDR3 sequence is 19 residues long. The germline V gene has CDR1 MDHEN and CDR2 SYDVKM. The chain's CDR3 is CASSTYYGDRGPSGYEQYF. As DNA, the CDR3 is TGTGCCAGCAGTACATATTATGGGGACAGGGGCCCCTCGGGATACGAGCAGTACTTC.

V is TRBV7-9 and J is TRBJ2-3; 13 bases agree with TRBD2. The CDR3 is 16 residues long. Germline trimming cut 4 bases from V and 6 bases from J; bases unmatched to any gene: 7. CDR1 is SEHNR and CDR2 is FQNEAQ in the germline V gene (reference sequence). The CDR3 is CASSSGLAGVGDTQYF. The CDR3 DNA reads as TGTGCCAGCAGCTCCGGACTAGCGGGAGTCGGGGATACGCAGTATTTT. The variable domain in full, completed from reference TRBV7-9 and TRBJ2-3, reads DTGVSQNPRHKITKRGQNVTFRCDPISEHNRLYWYRQTLGQGPEFLTYFQNEAQLEKSRLLSDRFSAERPKGSFSTLEIQRTEQGDSAMYLCASSSGLAGVGDTQYFGPGTRLTVL.

The chain uses TRBV6-5 and TRBJ1-2; D gene uncertain. CDR3 length: 14 residues. V dropped 4 bases and J dropped 8 bases, with 17 bases sitting between them. CDR1 is MNHEY, CDR2 SVGAGI, per germline. CDR3 sequence reads: CASSSAVSGFGYTF. The CDR3 DNA reads TGTGCCAGCAGTTCGGCCGTATCGGGCTTCGGCTACACCTTC.

This chain connects TRBV20-1 to TRBJ2-5; D is possibly TRBD2 (5 bases). CDR1 and CDR2 (germline): DFQATT, SNEGSKA (reference sequence). The CDR3 consists of 14 residues. V was cut by 3 bases and J by 0 bases, with 11 bases left in between. CDR3 coding DNA: TGCAGTGCTAGTGAAGCGGCCCACCAAGAGACCCAGTACTTC. Translation: CSASEAAHQETQYF.